This T cell receptor beta chain was found in a study of identical twins. Every donor was a healthy Caucasian. This clonotype was picked up a small number of times. Its specificity is not known. The V end lost 0 bases, the J end lost 7 bases, and 9 bases lay between the germline ends. The germline CDR1 and CDR2 sequences are LGHNA and YSLEER. The CDR3 covers 14 residues. Template switching, a step in the protocol, added a universal primer site, and cDNA carried unique molecular identifiers. TCRdb reprocessed the 5' RACE reads with MiXCR, giving one entry per CDR3 protein. The table lists fewer than 500,000 distinct CDR3 sequences, 14% of them singletons, with approximately 0.98% in the top ten. Findings of the study overall: Fewer insertions were carried by abundant cord blood beta clonotypes, but none was seen in memory repertoires. Partial confounding of zero-insertion analyses by invariant MAIT and iNKT cells was possible.

This sample also appeared in a second study, on yellow fever vaccine responses in identical twins.

The receptor comes from a woman aged 18-29 years in good health. What was sequenced was CD4+ T cells sorted from blood. The V call is TRBV4-3, the J call TRBJ2-2; D might be TRBD2 (5 bases). The CDR3 protein is CASSQDPDFGELFF. The CDR3 bases are TGCGCCAGCAGCCAAGATCCGGACTTCGGGGAGCTGTTTTTT.